Each of the 21 T cell receptor beta chains below was sequenced from the same sample in a study of blood T cell repertoires in COVID-19. Using immunoSEQ multiplex PCR, the repertoire was profiled, and TCRdb retains in-frame clones only, with some absent. This sample has around 190,000 clones, with roughly 85% found just once. Source material: PBMCs or T cells enriched from blood (not recorded which). Every receptor here comes from a young woman who had recovered from COVID-19.

The chain is built from TRBV2 and TRBJ1-1; D gene ambiguous. Germline assignment: CDR1 SNHLY and CDR2 FYNNEI. The length of the CDR3 is 16 residues. Trimming took 7 bases from V and 0 from J, leaving 18 bases between them. The CDR3 here is CASTPRLSSMNTEAFF. CDR3 sequence (DNA): TGTGCCAGCACCCCCCGTTTAAGCTCAATGAACACTGAAGCTTTCTTT.

The V gene is TRBV6-5, the J gene TRBJ1-1, with 9 nucleotides matching TRBD1. The CDR3 contains 15 residues. Per germline, CDR1 MNHEY and CDR2 SVGAGI. V lost 4 bases to trimming and J lost 4 bases; unmatched junction nucleotides: 7. The CDR3 reads CASSSDRGRTTEAFF. CDR3 DNA sequence: TGTGCCAGCAGTTCGGACAGGGGAAGGACCACTGAAGCTTTCTTT.

This clone was observed once. The chain couples TRBV28 to TRBJ1-1; D is possibly TRBD1 (6 bases). Germline CDR1 and CDR2: MDHEN and SYDVKM. The CDR3 has 18 amino acids. V lost 4 bases and J 0 bases, leaving 21 bases between the germline ends. DNA of the CDR3: TGTGCCAGCAGTTCACCGTCGAACAGGGTGATGGTGAACACTGAAGCTTTCTTT. This sequence encodes CASSSPSNRVMVNTEAFF.

The chain carries TRBV28 and TRBJ2-7, with 8 bases lining up with TRBD2. Germline V CDR1 and CDR2: MDHEN, SYDVKM. V shed 4 bases, J shed 0 bases, and the junction held 5 bases outside the gene matches. The CDR3 extends over 15 amino acids. Written as DNA, the CDR3 is TGTGCCAGCAGTTCTCCCGGGACTAGCTCCTACGAGCAGTACTTC. Protein product: CASSSPGTSSYEQYF. The full variable domain, in which reference TRBV28 and TRBJ2-7 provide the parts outside the CDR3, is DVKVTQSSRYLVKRTGEKVFLECVQDMDHENMFWYRQDPGLGLRLIYFSYDVKMKEKGDIPEGYSVSREKKERFSLILESASTNQTSMYLCASSSPGTSSYEQYFGPGTRLTVT.

This CDR3 is CATLRVGVETQYF. CDR3 coding DNA: TGTGCCACCCTCCGAGTGGGAGTGGAGACCCAGTACTTC. The V and J genes are TRBV6-6 and TRBJ2-5, with D tentatively TRBD2 (5 bases). Deletions cut 10 bases from V and 5 bases from J, with 17 bases between. This CDR3 contains 13 residues. Per the germline V gene, CDR1 is MNHNY and CDR2 is SVGAGI (reference sequence).

This rearrangement joins TRBV30 to TRBJ1-3, with D possibly being TRBD1 (5 bases). Germline lookup yields CDR1 GTSNPN and CDR2 SVGIG (reference sequence). The CDR3 runs 17 residues. The V and J ends lost 1 base and 0 bases respectively, with 16 bases between them. CDR3 loop: CAWSGGQAFNSGNTIYF. For the CDR3, the DNA is TGTGCCTGGAGTGGCGGACAAGCCTTCAACTCTGGAAACACCATATATTTT.

The genes are TRBV9 and TRBJ1-3; D remains ambiguous. Trimming removed 0 bases from V and 0 bases from J, with 7 bases in between. Looked up from germline, CDR1 is SGDLS and CDR2 is YYNGEE. The CDR3 contains 15 residues. Here the CDR3 reads CASSVDPSSGNTIYF. CDR3 DNA: TGTGCCAGCAGCGTAGACCCTAGCTCTGGAAACACCATATATTTT.

The CDR3 coding sequence is TGTGCCACCAGTGACCAGAGACAGGGCTCCCTGTCTAACTATGGCTACACCTTC. Its translation: CATSDQRQGSLSNYGYTF. The rearrangement joins TRBV24-1 to TRBJ1-2; TRBD1 matches 7 bases. The CDR3 has 18 amino acids. Germline assignment: CDR1 KGHDR and CDR2 SFDVKD. V was clipped by 4 bases and J by 0 bases; unmatched bases: 13.

The chain carries TRBV28 and TRBJ2-2, with D hard to call. Deletions cut 3 bases from V and 4 bases from J, with 15 bases between. The CDR3 contains 16 residues. CDR1 and CDR2 (germline): MDHEN, SYDVKM. Written as DNA, the CDR3 is TGTGCCAGCAGTTTCGCCCCTGCGGCAGCCACCGGGGAGCTGTTTTTT. Translation: CASSFAPAAATGELFF.

The chain combines TRBV7-2 with TRBJ2-7; TRBD2 might be the D (5 bases). CDR1 is SGHTA and CDR2 is FQGNSA in the germline V gene. V shed 1 base and J shed 3 bases, with 13 bases lying between them. The CDR3 consists of 15 residues. CDR3 nucleotide sequence: TGTGCCAGCAGCTTAGATACCCTAGCCGACTACGAGCAGTACTTC. Translating it yields CASSLDTLADYEQYF.

Written as DNA, the CDR3 is TGTGCCAGCAGTTTAGGGGACAGATCTTATAGCAATCAGCCCCAGCATTTT. Translating it yields CASSLGDRSYSNQPQHF. This chain uses TRBV28 with TRBJ1-5; 7 bases fit TRBD1. The CDR3 spans 17 residues. V gave up 2 bases and J gave up 0 bases; unmatched junction bases: 7. The germline gives CDR1 MDHEN, CDR2 SYDVKM.

This clone showed up just once. The chain employs TRBV29-1 and TRBJ2-7; weak D call: TRBD2 (5 bases). The germline V gene has CDR1 SQVTM and CDR2 ANQGSEA. V shed 4 bases and J shed 5 bases, with 12 bases lying between them. The CDR3 is 12 residues long. The DNA of the CDR3 is TGCAGCGTTGCGACGGCGGGCGACGAGCAGTACTTC. It specifies CSVATAGDEQYF.

V usage is TRBV7-9 and J usage is TRBJ1-2; D uncertain. Trimming stripped 3 bases from V and 4 bases from J, with 9 bases between. Germline values: CDR1 SEHNR, CDR2 FQNEAQ (reference sequence). The CDR3 runs 13 residues. DNA of the CDR3: TGTGCCAGCAGCTTTCGCGAGGGCTATGGCTACACCTTC. It yields the protein CASSFREGYGYTF. Full variable domain (outside the CDR3, taken from reference TRBV7-9 and TRBJ1-2): DTGVSQNPRHKITKRGQNVTFRCDPISEHNRLYWYRQTLGQGPEFLTYFQNEAQLEKSRLLSDRFSAERPKGSFSTLEIQRTEQGDSAMYLCASSFREGYGYTFGSGTRLTVV.

The V call is TRBV3-1 (or the pseudogene TRBV3-2), the J call TRBJ2-1; tentative D call: TRBD1 (6 bases). The CDR3 has 18 amino acids. Trimming pared 2 bases from V and 6 bases from J, leaving 23 bases between. The germline V gene encodes CDR1 LGHDT and CDR2 YNNKEL (reference sequence). The CDR3 nucleotides are TGTGCCAGCAGCCAAAACCTCGCAGGGGATCCTAAGGGCAATGAGCAGTTCTTC. This gives the protein CASSQNLAGDPKGNEQFF.

This clone was picked up one time. The V call is TRBV7-9, the J call TRBJ2-1, with a weak D call TRBD1 (5 bases). Per germline, CDR1 SEHNR and CDR2 FQNEAQ (reference sequence). The V end was cut by 5 bases, the J end by 10 bases, with 9 bases between. The CDR3 totals 11 residues. The CDR3 loop reads CASSQGTEQFF. CDR3 coding DNA: TGTGCCAGCAGCCAGGGCACGGAGCAGTTCTTC.

The chain carries TRBV7-2 and TRBJ2-2; 14 bases are a match to TRBD2. The CDR3 totals 17 residues. CDR1 is SGHTA, CDR2 FQGNSA, per germline. Unmatched junction bases numbered 6, after V lost 5 bases and J lost 4 bases. The CDR3 spells CASSQTSGRAGTGELFF. Here the CDR3 DNA reads TGTGCCAGCAGCCAGACTAGCGGGAGGGCCGGCACCGGGGAGCTGTTTTTT.

V gene TRBV7-2 combines with J gene TRBJ1-2, with 10 positions matching TRBD1. This CDR3 has 14 residues. The V gene's germline CDR1 is SGHTA and CDR2 FQGNSA. V lost 5 bases to trimming and J lost 3 bases; unmatched junction nucleotides: 3. The CDR3 is CASSLGTGDYGYTF. In DNA form, the CDR3 reads TGTGCCAGCAGCCTCGGGACAGGGGACTATGGCTACACCTTC.

V gene TRBV29-1 combines with J gene TRBJ1-1; 10 bases match TRBD1. The trim removed 6 bases at V and 7 bases at J, leaving 2 bases unmatched. CDR3 length equals 11 residues. Germline CDR1 reads SQVTM; CDR2 reads ANQGSEA. The CDR3 DNA is TGCAGCGTGAGGACAGGGGGTGAAGCTTTCTTT. Amino acids: CSVRTGGEAFF.

This clone was found a few times. J is TRBJ2-7 and V is TRBV6-2 or TRBV6-3, with D possibly TRBD1 on 6 matching bases. CDR3 size: 16 residues. The germline gives CDR1 MNHEY, CDR2 SVGEGT. Between the trimmed V and J ends, which lost 6 bases and 3 bases, there was a span of 21 bases. CDR3 DNA sequence: TGTGCCAGCAGCCGCCCCAGGGGTGCCGGGGACTACGAGCAGTACTTC. Protein sequence: CASSRPRGAGDYEQYF.

The genes are TRBV7-9 and TRBJ2-1; 12 bases agree with TRBD1. Looked up from germline, CDR1 is SEHNR and CDR2 is FQNEAQ (reference sequence). With 5 bases clipped from V and 15 bases from J, the junction kept 14 bases outside the gene matches. This CDR3 has 15 amino acids. CDR3 DNA: TGTGCCAGCAGCAGTCCCGGGACAGGGGGCCAAATGTCGTTCTTC. This gives the protein CASSSPGTGGQMSFF.

The gene calls are TRBV25-1 and TRBJ1-4; maybe TRBD1 (6 bases). CDR1 is MGHDK and CDR2 is SYGVNS in the germline V gene. V gave up 4 bases and J gave up 8 bases, with 17 bases separating them. This CDR3 has 15 residues. The CDR3 bases are TGTGCCAGCAGTGCGACCTCAGGGGCAGGGGAAAAACTGTTTTTT. Protein: CASSATSGAGEKLFF. The variable domain in full, completed from reference TRBV25-1 and TRBJ1-4, reads EADIYQTPRYLVIGTGKKITLECSQTMGHDKMYWYQQDPGMELHLIHYSYGVNSTEKGDLSSESTVSRIRTEHFPLTLESARPSHTSQYLCASSATSGAGEKLFFGSGTQLSVL.